The 20 T cell receptor beta chains listed next were all sequenced from one sample in a study of blood T cells in healthy people across ages. PCR was performed a second time for about 7 to 11 cycles using a sample-barcoded 5' primer and a J-beta primer mix. TCRdb reprocessed the 5' RACE reads with MiXCR, giving one entry per CDR3 protein. Counted here are some 1,800,000 distinct CDR3 sequences, roughly 43% occurring once; the ten biggest clones make up roughly 23%. The material sequenced was blood. All receptors come from a human donor in good health.

This chain uses TRBV20-1 with TRBJ2-1; 13 nucleotides agree with TRBD2. V lost 6 bases, J lost 1 base, and 6 bases stayed unmatched. The germline V gene encodes CDR1 DFQATT and CDR2 SNEGSKA (reference sequence). This CDR3 spans 16 amino acids. The CDR3 DNA sequence: TGCAGTGCGAACGGACTAGCGGGGGTGTCCTACAATGAGCAGTTCTTC. Translating gives CSANGLAGVSYNEQFF.

This clonotype was seen a few times. The chain uses TRBV27 and TRBJ1-6; D gene unclear. The ends were cut back, 6 bases at V and 7 bases at J, with 7 bases in the middle. Germline CDR1 MNHEY, CDR2 SMNVEV (reference sequence). The CDR3 loop spans 12 amino acids. The CDR3 loop is CASRRRNSPLHF. The CDR3 coding sequence is TGTGCCAGCAGAAGAAGAAATTCACCCCTCCACTTT.

V is TRBV2 and J is TRBJ1-5; D is uncertain. V shed 3 bases and J shed 4 bases, with 13 bases lying between them. CDR1 SNHLY and CDR2 FYNNEI come from the germline V gene. The CDR3 has 15 residues. CDR3 nucleotides: TGTGCCAGCAGTGACTTATCATCCTCTAATCAGCCCCAGCATTTT. Protein: CASSDLSSSNQPQHF. The full variable domain, with the rest looked up from reference TRBV2 and TRBJ1-5, is EPEVTQTPSHQVTQMGQEVILRCVPISNHLYFYWYRQILGQKVEFLVSFYNNEISEKSEIFDDQFSVERPDGSNFTLKIRSTKLEDSAMYFCASSDLSSSNQPQHFGDGTRLSIL.

This clonotype was found a few times. The chain recombines TRBV20-1 with TRBJ1-1, with D tentatively TRBD1 (6 bases). The CDR3 length is 13 residues. Germline CDR1 DFQATT, CDR2 SNEGSKA (reference sequence). The V and J ends lost 6 bases and 2 bases respectively, with 13 bases between them. CDR3 sequence: CSALRGHNTEAFF. Written as DNA, the CDR3 is TGCAGTGCCCTCAGGGGACACAACACTGAAGCTTTCTTT.

This clonotype was observed a few times. This chain connects TRBV7-2 to TRBJ1-3; D not certain. The CDR3 loop spans 14 amino acids. Trimming cost V 1 base and J 2 bases, with 6 bases left between them. The germline CDR1 and CDR2 sequences are SGHTA and FQGNSA. CDR3 protein: CASSLDRAGNTIYF. DNA for the CDR3: TGTGCCAGCAGCTTAGACAGAGCTGGAAACACCATATATTTT.

The rearrangement joins TRBV4-3 to TRBJ2-5; 9 bases are a match to TRBD2. Germline V gene lookup returns CDR1 LGHNA and CDR2 YSLEER. The length of the CDR3 is 16 residues. V lost 3 bases and J lost 5; bases outside the gene matches: 10. The DNA for the CDR3 is TGCGCCAGCAGCCAGGGCAGGGCTAGCGGGGACGAGACCCAGTACTTC. It yields the protein CASSQGRASGDETQYF.

The chain couples TRBV20-1 to TRBJ1-2, with 8 bases matching TRBD1. Germline V CDR1 and CDR2: DFQATT, SNEGSKA (reference sequence). CDR3 size: 14 residues. V lost 1 base and J lost 2; bases outside the gene matches: 3. The CDR3 nucleotides read TGCAGTGCTAGAGGGACAGGGAAGAACTATGGCTACACCTTC. Amino acids: CSARGTGKNYGYTF.

The genes are TRBV14 and TRBJ2-7; 11 nucleotides agree with TRBD1. The CDR3 totals 15 residues. Germline CDR1 SGHDN, CDR2 FVKESK. The ends lost 4 bases at V and 0 bases at J; junction bases unmatched: 2. The CDR3 reads CASSRGQGASYEQYF. DNA of the CDR3: TGTGCCAGCAGCCGTGGACAGGGGGCCTCCTACGAGCAGTACTTC.

This clonotype came up once. This chain links TRBV10-3 with TRBJ1-2, with D tentatively TRBD1 (6 bases). The CDR3 length is 14 residues. CDR1 and CDR2 (germline): ENHRY, SYGVKD. V was clipped by 3 bases and J by 3 bases, with 11 bases between them. In nucleotides, the CDR3 is TGTGCCATCAGTGACAGGGGAGCATACTATGGCTACACCTTC. Translated, it gives CAISDRGAYYGYTF.

Of note for this clonotype: At one end, the junction sequence differs from germline, possibly due to a read error. The chain combines TRBV6-1 with TRBJ2-3, with 9 bases that match TRBD2. CDR1 and CDR2 (germline): MNHNS, SASEGT. The CDR3 runs to 15 residues. Written as DNA, the CDR3 is TGTGCCGGCAGTGACTCTAGCGGGGCCCAGGATACGCAGTATTTT. Protein product: CAGSDSSGAQDTQYF.

This clonotype was counted only a few times. V is TRBV5-1 and J is TRBJ2-7, with D perhaps matching TRBD2 (5 bases). CDR1 and CDR2 from the germline V gene are SGHRS and YFSETQ. V dropped 1 base and J dropped 5 bases, with 10 bases sitting between them. This CDR3 region has 13 residues. DNA for the CDR3: TGCGCCAGCAGCTTGCCTAGCACCAACGAGCAGTACTTC. It encodes CASSLPSTNEQYF. Drawing the rest from reference TRBV5-1 and TRBJ2-7, the complete variable domain is KAGVTQTPRYLIKTRGQQVTLSCSPISGHRSVSWYQQTPGQGLQFLFEYFSETQRNKGNFPGRFSGRQFSNSRSEMNVSTLELGDSALYLCASSLPSTNEQYFGPGTRLTVT.

The J gene is TRBJ2-7, the V gene TRBV12-3 or TRBV12-4; a weak D match, TRBD2 (5 bases). The J call may not be correct, given that the DNA end is closer to TRBJ2-5. CDR3 size: 11 residues. The CDR3 here is CASRQEGTQYF. CDR3 nucleotides: TGTGCCAGCAGGCAAGAGGGGACCCAGTACTTC.

The CDR3 protein is CASSHQGGRAYNEQFF. The CDR3 DNA follows: TGCGCCAGCAGCCATCAGGGGGGTAGGGCCTACAATGAGCAGTTCTTC. The V and J genes are TRBV4-3 and TRBJ2-1, with a possible D match to TRBD1 (7 bases). CDR3 length equals 16 residues. The germline V gene has CDR1 LGHNA and CDR2 YSLEER. Trimming shortened V by 3 bases and J by 2 bases, and 14 bases separated the two germline ends.

Of note for this clonotype: With a much larger clone just one base away, this may be a read error. The J gene is TRBJ2-4, the V gene TRBV7-8, with 8 bases lining up with TRBD1. The closer fit of TRBJ2-7 to the DNA end suggests the J call may be wrong. CDR3 length: 15 residues. CDR1 and CDR2 from the germline V gene are SGHVS and FQNEAQ. DNA for the CDR3: TGTGCCAGCAGCATAGAACAGGGGGTCTCCTACGAGCAGTACTTC. Amino acid sequence: CASSIEQGVSYEQYF.

The chain uses TRBV5-1 and TRBJ2-7; a weak D match, TRBD1 (5 bases). Trimming took off 3 bases at V and 4 bases at J, with 11 bases between the two ends. The CDR3 has 13 amino acids. CDR1 is SGHRS and CDR2 is YFSETQ in the germline V gene. This CDR3 reads CASSSKTEYEQYF. The CDR3 DNA reads as TGCGCCAGCAGCTCAAAGACAGAGTACGAGCAGTACTTC.

This clonotype occurred a few times. This rearrangement joins TRBV5-1 to TRBJ1-2, with D unclear. V was shortened by 1 base and J by 4 bases, with 8 bases between the two germline ends. The CDR3 covers 13 residues. Germline V gene data show CDR1 as SGHRS and CDR2 as YFSETQ. CDR3 bases: TGCGCCAGCAGCTTGAGTGAGGTCTATGGCTACACCTTC. It yields the protein CASSLSEVYGYTF.

In its sample, this clonotype was seen once. The V gene is TRBV20-1, the J gene TRBJ2-4, with 8 bases that match TRBD1. The DNA matches TRBJ2-7 better at its end, which makes the J call doubtful. The length of the CDR3 is 13 residues. Germline V lookup: CDR1 DFQATT, CDR2 SNEGSKA (reference sequence). Here the CDR3 reads CSATQGAIHEQYF. The CDR3 DNA sequence: TGCAGTGCTACTCAGGGGGCTATCCACGAGCAGTACTTC.

This clonotype was observed a handful of times. DNA for the CDR3: TGTGCCAGCAGCTTGAGTACTAGCGGGGGGTATGAGCAGTTCTTC. This translates into CASSLSTSGGYEQFF. The chain links TRBV5-5 to TRBJ2-1, with 12 bases identical to TRBD2. CDR3 length: 15 residues. Germline CDR1 SGHKS, CDR2 YYEKEE (reference sequence). Trimming took 1 base from V and 8 from J; bases not matched to a gene: 4.

The rearrangement uses TRBV24-1 and TRBJ2-1, with TRBD2 matching 11 bases. V lost 7 bases, J lost 4 bases, and 11 bases stayed unmatched. The CDR3 length is 17 residues. Per the germline V gene, CDR1 is KGHDR and CDR2 is SFDVKD. The CDR3 sequence: CATSTEWSSGGYNEQFF. The CDR3 nucleotides read TGTGCCACCAGCACAGAATGGTCTAGCGGGGGGTACAATGAGCAGTTCTTC.

This clonotype was counted a few times. The chain carries TRBV7-2 and TRBJ2-5; TRBD1 aligns across 7 bases. The V gene's germline CDR1 is SGHTA and CDR2 FQGNSA. V was clipped by 3 bases and J by 4 bases; unmatched bases: 8. The CDR3 runs 15 residues. CDR3 in DNA: TGTGCCAGCAGCTTTACAGGGGCCAACCGAGAGACCCAGTACTTC. Protein: CASSFTGANRETQYF.